Below, 18 T cell receptor beta chains from the same sample are listed, as sequenced in a study of blood T cell repertoires in COVID-19 (TCRdb year 2020). The library was made by the immunoSEQ multiplex PCR assay. TCRdb holds this immuneACCESS table with in-frame rearrangements only. Some clones are missing; in checked studies, unresolved V genes explain under half, and the rest has no known cause. Counted in this sample were roughly 200,000 clones; nearly 90% of them appeared once. Almost 4% of the sample goes to the ten largest clones. Sequenced input: PBMCs or T cells enriched from blood (not recorded which). Receptors originate from a woman aged 30 to 39 with acute COVID-19.

V is TRBV5-1 and J is TRBJ2-7, with D unresolved. Germline values: CDR1 SGHRS, CDR2 YFSETQ. CDR3 size: 16 residues. V gave up 1 base and J gave up 0 bases, with 14 bases separating them. In nucleotides, the CDR3 is TGCGCCAGCAGCTTGAATCGCCGTGCTAACTCCTACGAGCAGTACTTC. Translation gives CASSLNRRANSYEQYF.

This sequence joins TRBV13 and TRBJ2-3; D is unclear. CDR3 length: 13 residues. V dropped 1 base and J dropped 3 bases, with 5 bases sitting between them. CDR1 is PRHDT, CDR2 FYEKMQ, per germline (reference sequence). Here the CDR3 reads CASSLAGTDTQYF. In nucleotides, the CDR3 is TGTGCCAGCAGCTTAGCGGGTACAGATACGCAGTATTTT. Full variable domain (remainder filled in from reference TRBV13 and TRBJ2-3): AAGVIQSPRHLIKEKRETATLKCYPIPRHDTVYWYQQGPGQDPQFLISFYEKMQSDKGSIPDRFSAQQFSDYHSELNMSSLELGDSALYFCASSLAGTDTQYFGPGTRLTVL.

The V call is TRBV6-1, the J call TRBJ2-3, with 8 bases identical to TRBD1. The CDR3 length is 15 residues. V was pared by 2 bases and J by 5 bases, with 6 bases of the junction left unmatched. Germline lookup yields CDR1 MNHNS and CDR2 SASEGT. CDR3 DNA sequence: TGTGCCAGCAGTGAATGGACAGGGAGTAGAGATACGCAGTATTTT. As protein: CASSEWTGSRDTQYF.

This chain uses TRBV9 with TRBJ2-1, with 7 nucleotides matching TRBD2. Germline V gene data show CDR1 as SGDLS and CDR2 as YYNGEE. The CDR3 covers 15 residues. The J segment lost 3 bases and the V segment lost 0 bases, leaving 3 bases of the junction unmatched. CDR3 in amino acids: CASSVGRGNYNEQFF. CDR3 DNA: TGTGCCAGCAGCGTAGGGCGGGGGAACTACAATGAGCAGTTCTTC.

This chain links TRBV19 with TRBJ1-2; TRBD1 agrees at 10 bases. V was clipped by 3 bases and J by 6 bases; unmatched bases: 4. This CDR3 spans 14 amino acids. Germline V gene lookup returns CDR1 LNHDA and CDR2 SQIVND (reference sequence). The CDR3 region has the DNA TGTGCCAGTAGTATCGGGACAGGGGTCCATGGCTACACCTTC. It yields the protein CASSIGTGVHGYTF.

The genes are TRBV7-2 and TRBJ1-2, with D unresolved. With 3 bases removed from V and 3 bases from J, the gap between germline ends came to 14 bases. CDR3 size: 15 residues. CDR1 and CDR2 (germline): SGHTA, FQGNSA. CDR3 bases: TGTGCCAGCAGCTTTGAGGCAGCCTCGTACTATGGCTACACCTTC. It specifies CASSFEAASYYGYTF.

The chain carries TRBV28 and TRBJ2-7; 10 nucleotides agree with TRBD1. V shed 10 bases, J shed 0 bases, and the junction held 3 bases outside the gene matches. The CDR3 contains 13 residues. CDR1 is MDHEN and CDR2 is SYDVKM in the germline V gene. The CDR3: CATRTGGSYEQYF. As DNA, the CDR3 is TGTGCCACTAGGACAGGGGGCTCCTACGAGCAGTACTTC.

The chain recombines TRBV9 with TRBJ1-1, with 9 bases that match TRBD1. The trim removed 3 bases at V and 7 bases at J, leaving 7 bases unmatched. This CDR3 has 14 residues. Per the germline V gene, CDR1 is SGDLS and CDR2 is YYNGEE. CDR3: CASSELQGAVEAFF. In DNA form, the CDR3 reads TGTGCCAGCAGCGAGTTACAGGGGGCAGTTGAAGCTTTCTTT.

This clone was seen a single time. V is TRBV5-6 and J is TRBJ2-7; 13 bases fit TRBD2. Germline CDR1 SGHDT, CDR2 YYEEEE. The CDR3 length is 15 residues. V trimming: 4 bases; J trimming: 2 bases; junction bases outside the gene matches: 3. As DNA, the CDR3 is TGTGCCAGCAGCCCCGGACTAGCGGGGGCCTACGAGCAGTACTTC. Encoded protein: CASSPGLAGAYEQYF.

This sequence joins TRBV7-2 and TRBJ1-1, with 8 nucleotides matching TRBD1. The CDR3 runs 15 residues. Germline CDR1 reads SGHTA; CDR2 reads FQGNSA. V gave up 3 bases and J gave up 1 base; unmatched junction bases: 4. CDR3 sequence reads: CASSFDRGRNTEAFF. CDR3 coding DNA: TGTGCCAGCAGCTTCGACAGGGGTAGGAACACTGAAGCTTTCTTT.

As DNA, the CDR3 is TGCGCCAGCAGCCAAGATCGGGGGGTAGTCCGGGAGCTGTTTTTT. It is translated as CASSQDRGVVRELFF. The rearrangement joins TRBV4-3 to TRBJ2-2, with 7 bases aligning to TRBD2. V dropped 0 bases and J dropped 9; count of bases not matched to a gene: 7. The CDR3 spans 15 residues. From germline, CDR1 is LGHNA and CDR2 YSLEER.

The chain links TRBV30 to TRBJ1-4; possibly TRBD1 for D (5 bases). The CDR3 sequence is 17 residues long. The V end was cut by 1 base, the J end by 3 bases, with 18 bases between. The V gene's germline CDR1 is GTSNPN and CDR2 SVGIG (reference sequence). In DNA, the CDR3 is TGTGCCTGGAGTGAGGGGCCAGGCCGGGCAGCTAATGAAAAACTGTTTTTT. It specifies CAWSEGPGRAANEKLFF. Full variable domain (missing parts from reference TRBV30 and TRBJ1-4): SQTIHQWPATLVQPVGSPLSLECTVEGTSNPNLYWYRQAAGRGLQLLFYSVGIGQISSEVPQNLSASRPQDRQFILSSKKLLLSDSGFYLCAWSEGPGRAANEKLFFGSGTQLSVL.

The genes are TRBV30 and TRBJ1-4; D ambiguous. Looked up from germline, CDR1 is GTSNPN and CDR2 is SVGIG (reference sequence). The CDR3 is made up of 15 amino acids. V was clipped by 0 bases and J by 6 bases, with 14 bases between them. This chain's CDR3 is CAWSVGSARDEKLFF. The DNA of the CDR3 is TGTGCCTGGAGTGTAGGTTCGGCACGGGATGAAAAACTGTTTTTT.

This clone appeared once. The rearrangement uses TRBV5-1 and TRBJ1-4; D is undetermined. This CDR3 has 14 residues. The germline V and J ends were trimmed by 1 base and 4 bases, with 8 bases remaining between them. Germline CDR1 SGHRS, CDR2 YFSETQ. The CDR3, as DNA: TGCGCCAGCAGCTTGTACGGGGTTAATGAAAAACTGTTTTTT. It translates to CASSLYGVNEKLFF.

The V gene is TRBV4-1, the J gene TRBJ2-6; D not certain. V was trimmed by 2 bases and J by 1 base, leaving 9 bases between them. Looked up from germline, CDR1 is MGHRA and CDR2 is YSYEKL. This CDR3 has 16 amino acids. The CDR3 reads CASSQRRESGANVLTF. CDR3 bases: TGCGCCAGCAGCCAACGCCGAGAATCTGGGGCCAACGTCCTGACTTTC.

The V and J genes are TRBV9 and TRBJ1-2; the D gene is possibly TRBD1 (5 bases). Trimming stripped 0 bases from V and 10 bases from J, with 13 bases between. The CDR3 loop spans 13 amino acids. CDR1 and CDR2 from the germline V gene are SGDLS and YYNGEE. The CDR3 sequence is CASSVGSGPSYTF. In DNA form, the CDR3 reads TGTGCCAGCAGCGTAGGCTCAGGGCCGTCCTACACCTTC.

This rearrangement joins TRBV5-6 to TRBJ2-1; the D gene is possibly TRBD1 (6 bases). With 2 bases removed from V and 15 bases from J, the gap between germline ends came to 15 bases. This CDR3 comprises 12 residues. CDR1 and CDR2 from the germline V gene are SGHDT and YYEEEE. CDR3 amino acids: CASSLRQDHRFF. The CDR3 DNA reads TGTGCCAGCAGCTTACGACAGGATCATCGGTTCTTC.

The chain combines TRBV19 with TRBJ1-2; a possible D gene is TRBD1 (5 bases). V gave up 5 bases and J gave up 7 bases, with 17 bases separating them. The CDR3 runs 14 residues. CDR1 and CDR2 (germline): LNHDA, SQIVND (reference sequence). CDR3 bases: TGTGCCAGTAGTTCTACCGCCCAGGGAACTGGCTACACCTTC. Amino acid sequence: CASSSTAQGTGYTF. Full variable domain (rest looked up from reference TRBV19 and TRBJ1-2): DGGITQSPKYLFRKEGQNVTLSCEQNLNHDAMYWYRQDPGQGLRLIYYSQIVNDFQKGDIAEGYSVSREKKESFPLTVTSAQKNPTAFYLCASSSTAQGTGYTFGSGTRLTVV.